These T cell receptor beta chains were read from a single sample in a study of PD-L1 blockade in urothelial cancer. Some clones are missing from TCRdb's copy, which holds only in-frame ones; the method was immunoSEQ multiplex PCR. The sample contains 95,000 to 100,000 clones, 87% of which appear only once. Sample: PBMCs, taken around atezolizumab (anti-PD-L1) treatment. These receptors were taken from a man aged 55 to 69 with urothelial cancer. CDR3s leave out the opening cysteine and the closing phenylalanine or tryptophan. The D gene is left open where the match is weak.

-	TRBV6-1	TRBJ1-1	ASRTTPGGEAEAF
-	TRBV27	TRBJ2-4	ASSRPNSIQY
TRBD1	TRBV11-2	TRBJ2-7	ASSLRTGTGTYEQY
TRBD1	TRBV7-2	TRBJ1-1	ASSLVGAGGTEAF
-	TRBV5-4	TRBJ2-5	ASRHDRSQETQY
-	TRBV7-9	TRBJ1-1	ASSFGRGTEAF
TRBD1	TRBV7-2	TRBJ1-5	ASSVTGQGGQPQH
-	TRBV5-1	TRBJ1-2	ASSSFGMSRANYGYT
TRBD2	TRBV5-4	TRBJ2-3	ASSPGGVGTDTQY
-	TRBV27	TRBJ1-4	ASSLWAGGNEKLF
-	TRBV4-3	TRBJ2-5	ASSQSWTSQETQY
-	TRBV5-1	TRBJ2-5	ASSFDGVETQY
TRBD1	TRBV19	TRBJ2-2	ASSIWGQGNPGELF